The 17 T cell receptor beta chains presented below share a single source sample, sequenced in a study of shared clonotypes between healthy human individuals. Only in-frame clones appear in the TCRdb table, and some are missing; sequencing was by immunoSEQ multiplex PCR. The sample lists about 480,000 clones; approximately 79% were seen once. Sequences were obtained from PBMCs. These receptors originate from a woman in her forties in good health. Some clones in this sample may be carry-over from other donors' samples.

The V gene is TRBV28, the J gene TRBJ2-7; 7 bases line up with TRBD2. The CDR3 consists of 16 residues. Germline V gene sequence: CDR1 MDHEN, CDR2 SYDVKM. V shed 3 bases, J shed 7 bases, and the junction held 15 bases outside the gene matches. CDR3 sequence: CASSFEGRDPGGEQYF. Written as DNA, the CDR3 is TGTGCCAGCAGTTTTGAGGGGCGGGACCCCGGGGGGGAGCAGTACTTC.

The table lists this clone with a count of one. The chain recombines TRBV9 with TRBJ2-5, with 7 bases matching TRBD2. Germline V gene lookup returns CDR1 SGDLS and CDR2 YYNGEE. The CDR3 sequence is 14 residues long. With V trimmed by 5 bases and J by 6 bases, 10 bases remained unmatched. The CDR3 region is CASSLEGGRQTQYF. CDR3 coding DNA: TGTGCCAGCAGTCTAGAGGGCGGGAGACAGACCCAGTACTTC.

CDR3 loop: CASSLQGISYNEQFF. The CDR3, as DNA: TGTGCCAGCAGCCTACAGGGGATCTCCTACAATGAGCAGTTCTTC. This chain uses TRBV6-5 with TRBJ2-1, with 7 positions matching TRBD1. CDR1 is MNHEY and CDR2 is SVGAGI in the germline V gene. After removal of 6 bases from V and 0 bases from J, the junction contained 5 bases not matched to a gene. The CDR3 totals 15 residues.

The gene calls are TRBV6-1 and TRBJ2-5; 8 nucleotides align to TRBD2. J was trimmed by 4 bases and V by 1 base; bases with no gene match: 11. CDR3 length equals 17 residues. Germline lookup yields CDR1 MNHNS and CDR2 SASEGT. This CDR3 reads CASSEVLMGLGGETQYF. The CDR3 coding sequence is TGTGCCAGCAGTGAAGTACTGATGGGACTAGGGGGAGAGACCCAGTACTTC.

The CDR3 DNA follows: TGTGCCAGCAGGCCACAGGGGAGGGTGGACGAGCAGTACTTC. Its translation is CASRPQGRVDEQYF. V is TRBV6-5 and J is TRBJ2-7; D possibly matches TRBD1 or TRBD2 (7 bases each). Per germline, CDR1 MNHEY and CDR2 SVGAGI. The CDR3 extends over 14 amino acids. The V gene lost 6 bases and the J gene lost 5 bases, with 17 bases spanning the gap.

This clone appeared a single time. V and J are TRBV30 and TRBJ1-5, with D perhaps TRBD1 (5 bases). Germline CDR1 GTSNPN, CDR2 SVGIG (reference sequence). Between the trimmed V and J ends, which lost 0 bases and 7 bases, there was a span of 10 bases. CDR3 length equals 13 residues. CDR3 coding DNA: TGTGCCTGGAGTGTACGGGGCCGGCAGCCCCAGCATTTT. Translation gives CAWSVRGRQPQHF. Full variable domain (rest looked up from reference TRBV30 and TRBJ1-5): SQTIHQWPATLVQPVGSPLSLECTVEGTSNPNLYWYRQAAGRGLQLLFYSVGIGQISSEVPQNLSASRPQDRQFILSSKKLLLSDSGFYLCAWSVRGRQPQHFGDGTRLSIL.

The V and J genes are TRBV28 and TRBJ1-1, with TRBD1 matching over 12 bases. With V trimmed by 3 bases and J by 3 bases, 8 bases remained unmatched. The CDR3 has 17 amino acids. The germline V gene encodes CDR1 MDHEN and CDR2 SYDVKM. CDR3 protein: CASSLWGTGGAYTEAFF. The CDR3 DNA follows: TGTGCCAGCAGTTTGTGGGGGACAGGGGGCGCTTACACTGAAGCTTTCTTT.

This clone appeared a few times. The chain recombines TRBV7-9 with TRBJ1-3, with TRBD1 matching 9 bases. In germline, CDR1 is SEHNR, CDR2 FQNEAQ (reference sequence). The CDR3 contains 15 residues. The V segment lost 4 bases and the J segment 4 bases; nucleotides outside the gene matches: 5. CDR3 DNA sequence: TGTGCCAGCAGCTCGGACAGGGGCCGAGGAAACACCATATATTTT. This translates into CASSSDRGRGNTIYF.

Remarks on this clone: This is likely an artifact of a read error, given a far larger clone one base away. The V call is TRBV2, the J call TRBJ2-2; D remains ambiguous. This CDR3 is 12 amino acids long. Germline CDR1 SNHLY, CDR2 FYNNEI. Trimming removed 10 bases from V and 6 bases from J, with 12 bases in between. The CDR3 spells CATFREAGELFF. In DNA form, the CDR3 reads TGTGCCACCTTCCGCGAAGCCGGGGAGCTGTTTTTT.

The chain is built from TRBV2 and TRBJ2-7; 7 bases map to TRBD1. CDR3 length: 13 amino acids. Germline V lookup: CDR1 SNHLY, CDR2 FYNNEI. Losses at the gene ends were 10 bases for V and 3 bases for J; bases not matched to a gene: 9. The CDR3 coding sequence is TGTGCCATCTCGGACAGGTCTTACTACGAGCAGTACTTC. It codes for CAISDRSYYEQYF.

This chain joins TRBV15 and TRBJ2-2; TRBD1 agrees at 9 bases. V was pared by 3 bases and J by 5 bases, with 10 bases of the junction left unmatched. The germline gives CDR1 LNHNV, CDR2 YYDKDF (reference sequence). This CDR3 region has 17 residues. The CDR3 spells CATSSARGQGRTGELFF. Here the CDR3 DNA reads TGTGCCACCAGCAGTGCCCGCGGACAGGGGAGGACCGGGGAGCTGTTTTTT.

The J gene is TRBJ1-1, the V gene TRBV27, with 12 bases lining up with TRBD1. The CDR3 runs 18 residues. Trimming at V came to 3 bases and at J to 0 bases, leaving 8 bases not matched to a gene. Germline CDR1 MNHEY, CDR2 SMNVEV (reference sequence). The chain's CDR3 is CASSFRGQGAFMNTEAFF. CDR3 sequence (DNA): TGTGCCAGCAGTTTTCGGGGACAGGGGGCCTTCATGAACACTGAAGCTTTCTTT.

CDR3 coding DNA: TGTGCCTGGGAGGGGAGGGGGCATTCACCCCTCCACTTT. Translated, it gives CAWEGRGHSPLHF. The chain is built from TRBV30 and TRBJ1-6, with 7 bases aligning to TRBD1. With V trimmed by 5 bases and J by 8 bases, 6 bases remained unmatched. Germline-derived CDR1 and CDR2 are GTSNPN and SVGIG (reference sequence). The CDR3 sequence is 13 residues long.

This clone has just a few counts. This rearrangement joins TRBV19 to TRBJ2-3, with D unresolved. This CDR3 comprises 10 residues. The ends were cut back, 9 bases at V and 2 bases at J, with 3 bases in the middle. Germline assignment: CDR1 LNHDA and CDR2 SQIVND (reference sequence). The CDR3 DNA follows: TGTGCCAGCCCCACAGATACGCAGTATTTT. It translates to CASPTDTQYF.

The chain joins TRBV2 to TRBJ2-1; no firm D call. Trimming left V 0 bases short and J 8 bases short, with 11 bases between. From germline, CDR1 is SNHLY and CDR2 FYNNEI. This CDR3 has 14 amino acids. The CDR3 DNA reads as TGTGCCAGCAGTGAAGCTAGAGCCCGTGATGAGCAGTTCTTC. Translation: CASSEARARDEQFF.

V is TRBV5-1 and J is TRBJ2-7, with 10 bases that match TRBD2. The CDR3 consists of 17 residues. The V and J ends lost 5 bases and 5 bases, in that order; junction bases with no gene match: 16. Per the germline V gene, CDR1 is SGHRS and CDR2 is YFSETQ. The CDR3 DNA is TGCGCCAGCAGTCGCACGATCTCCGGGACTAGCGAAAACGAGCAGTACTTC. As protein: CASSRTISGTSENEQYF.

The chain has TRBV11-2 and TRBJ2-4, with 9 bases fitting TRBD1. The CDR3 loop spans 17 amino acids. The V gene's germline CDR1 is SGHAT and CDR2 FQNNGV. J gave up 3 bases and V 0 bases, and 6 bases lay outside the gene matches. CDR3 loop: CASSLDPGQGHKNIQYF. Written as DNA, the CDR3 is TGTGCCAGCAGCTTAGACCCGGGACAGGGTCACAAAAACATTCAGTACTTC.